A selection of T cell receptor beta chains follows, all from one sample in a study of T cells in Graves' hyperthyroidism and ophthalmopathy. Via MiXCR, TCRdb re-called the multiplex PCR reads, giving one row per CDR3 protein. The data show 540,000 or so distinct CDR3 sequences, roughly 50% seen once. The specimen sequenced was peripheral blood or thyroid tissue (not recorded which). The receptors originated from an adult woman with Graves' disease, either hyperthyroidism or ophthalmopathy (not recorded which). CDR3s include the opening cysteine and the closing phenylalanine or tryptophan. A D gene is named only where the DNA matches it firmly. The size of a clone is reported for some rows only, either as once, few or many, or as a class for expanded clones.

v_gene	j_gene	d_gene	len	abundance	CDR3aa	CDR3nt
TRBV12-3/TRBV12-4	TRBJ2-2	TRBD2	15	many	CASSAHTSGRGELFF	TGTGCCAGCAGTGCCCATACTAGCGGGAGAGGGGAGCTGTTTTTT
TRBV9	TRBJ1-5	.	15	.	CASSQGQGYNQPQHF	TGTGCCAGCAGCCAGGGGCAGGGCTACAATCAGCCCCAGCATTTT
TRBV29-1	TRBJ2-2	.	13	.	CSVQGNLAGELFF	TGCAGCGTCCAGGGGAACTTGGCCGGGGAGCTGTTTTTT
TRBV4-2	TRBJ1-2	TRBD1	14	.	CASSQDSRGRGYTF	TGTGCCAGCAGCCAAGATAGTAGGGGGCGAGGCTACACCTTC
TRBV15	TRBJ2-5	TRBD2	19	.	CATSREMWLAGDGGETQYF	TGTGCCACCAGCAGAGAAATGTGGCTAGCGGGAGATGGGGGAGAGACCCAGTACTTC
TRBV7-2	TRBJ1-1	.	16	.	CASSLLERRGETEAFF	TGTGCCAGCAGCTTACTAGAGCGACGAGGGGAGACTGAAGCCTTCTTT
TRBV7-3	TRBJ1-5	TRBD1	16	.	CASSRQGDSGNQPQHF	TGTGCCAGCAGCAGACAGGGGGACAGCGGAAATCAGCCCCAGCATTTT
TRBV10-3	TRBJ2-7	TRBD1	19	.	CAIGSPTGARAPSSYEQYF	TGTGCCATCGGGTCCCCCACAGGGGCAAGGGCGCCGAGCTCCTACGAGCAGTACTTC
TRBV7-2	TRBJ2-7	.	16	few	CASSLDSSTPVSEQYF	TGTGCCAGCAGCTTAGATTCTTCTACTCCGGTTTCCGAGCAGTACTTC
TRBV10-3	TRBJ2-5	TRBD2	18	.	CAISEVWTGGLAGETQYF	TGTGCCATCAGTGAGGTTTGGACAGGTGGACTAGCGGGAGAGACCCAGTACTTC
TRBV10-3	TRBJ2-3	.	14	few	CASSLRADTDTQYF	TGTGCCAGCAGTCTGCGAGCGGACACAGATACGCAGTATTTT
TRBV9	TRBJ2-7	.	13	many	CASSVEPRWEQYF	TGTGCCAGCAGCGTAGAGCCCCGATGGGAGCAGTACTTC
TRBV5-1	TRBJ2-7	.	13	many	CASSLLGRYEQYF	TGCGCCAGCAGCTTGTTGGGGAGGTACGAGCAGTACTTC
TRBV27	TRBJ1-1	.	15	few	CASSLSTGSRAEAFF	TGTGCCAGCAGTTTATCTACAGGCTCGAGGGCTGAAGCTTTCTTT
TRBV20-1	TRBJ2-7	TRBD1	14	few	CSARVWTGSYEQYF	TGCAGTGCTAGAGTTTGGACAGGGTCCTACGAGCAGTACTTC
TRBV7-9	TRBJ2-5	.	15	many	CASSPDSPHQETQYF	TGTGCCAGCAGCCCCGACAGTCCCCACCAAGAGACCCAGTACTTC
TRBV12-3/TRBV12-4	TRBJ1-1	TRBD1	18	.	CASRPRWGQGASSAEAFF	TGTGCCAGCAGGCCCCGTTGGGGACAGGGGGCTAGTAGCGCTGAAGCTTTCTTT
TRBV7-8	TRBJ1-4	.	14	.	CASSVGQAEEKLVF	TGTGCCAGCAGCGTTGGACAAGCGGAAGAAAAACTGGTTTTT
TRBV9	TRBJ2-7	TRBD2	14	many	CASSAGTSGSEQYF	TGTGCCAGCAGCGCCGGGACTAGCGGGAGCGAGCAGTACTTC
TRBV7-3	TRBJ2-6	.	19	once	CASITRQGRSSSGANVLTF	TGTGCCAGCATCACACGTCAGGGGCGGTCAAGCTCTGGGGCCAACGTCCTGACTTTC
TRBV24-1	TRBJ1-5	.	13	many	CATSDQGDQPQHF	TGTGCCACCAGCGATCAGGGAGATCAGCCCCAGCATTTT
TRBV5-1	TRBJ2-7	.	15	many	CASSLLGATFGEQYF	TGCGCCAGCAGCCTGCTGGGGGCTACCTTCGGCGAGCAGTACTTC